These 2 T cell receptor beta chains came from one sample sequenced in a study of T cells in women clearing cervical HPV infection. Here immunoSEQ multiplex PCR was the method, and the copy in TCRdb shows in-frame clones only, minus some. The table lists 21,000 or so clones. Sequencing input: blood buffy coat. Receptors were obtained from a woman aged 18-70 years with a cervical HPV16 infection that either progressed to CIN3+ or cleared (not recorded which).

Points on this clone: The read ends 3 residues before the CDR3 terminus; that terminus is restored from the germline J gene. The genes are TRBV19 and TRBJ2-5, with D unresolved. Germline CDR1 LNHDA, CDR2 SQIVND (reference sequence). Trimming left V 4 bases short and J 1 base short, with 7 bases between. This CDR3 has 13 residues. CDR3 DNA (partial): TGTGCCAGTAGTACGACACCCCAAGAGACC. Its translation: CASSTTPQET. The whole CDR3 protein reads CASSTTPQETQYF. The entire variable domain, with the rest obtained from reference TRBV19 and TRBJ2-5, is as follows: DGGITQSPKYLFRKEGQNVTLSCEQNLNHDAMYWYRQDPGQGLRLIYYSQIVNDFQKGDIAEGYSVSREKKESFPLTVTSAQKNPTAFYLCASSTTPQETQYFGPGTRLLVL.

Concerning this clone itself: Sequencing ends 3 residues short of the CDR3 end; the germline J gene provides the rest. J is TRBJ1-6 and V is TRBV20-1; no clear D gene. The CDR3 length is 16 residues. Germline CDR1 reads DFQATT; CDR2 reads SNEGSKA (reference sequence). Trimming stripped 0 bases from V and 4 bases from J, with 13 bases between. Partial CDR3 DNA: TGCAGTGCTAGAGATCCACCCCCCAGGTATAATTCACCC. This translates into CSARDPPPRYNSP. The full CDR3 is CSARDPPPRYNSPLHF.